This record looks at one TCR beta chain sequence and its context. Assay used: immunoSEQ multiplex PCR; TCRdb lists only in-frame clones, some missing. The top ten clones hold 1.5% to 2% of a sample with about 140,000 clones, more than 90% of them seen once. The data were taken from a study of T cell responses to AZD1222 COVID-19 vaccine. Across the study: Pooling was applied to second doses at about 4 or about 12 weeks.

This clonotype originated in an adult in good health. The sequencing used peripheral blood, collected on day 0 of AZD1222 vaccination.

The CDR3 region is CASSLRQGASTNEKLFF. The CDR3 nucleotides read TGTGCCAGCAGCTTAAGACAGGGGGCATCAACTAATGAAAAACTGTTTTTT. The V call is TRBV11-2, the J call TRBJ1-4, with 10 bases aligning to TRBD1. V lost 2 bases and J lost 0; bases outside the gene matches: 3. Germline assignment: CDR1 SGHAT and CDR2 FQNNGV. The CDR3 spans 17 residues. Drawing the rest from reference TRBV11-2 and TRBJ1-4, the complete variable domain is EAGVAQSPRYKIIEKRQSVAFWCNPISGHATLYWYQQILGQGPKLLIQFQNNGVVDDSQLPKDRFSAERLKGVDSTLKIQPAKLEDSAVYLCASSLRQGASTNEKLFFGSGTQLSVL.